This TCR beta chain was recorded in a study of blood T cell repertoires in COVID-19. Study-wide background: The samples span acute and convalescent COVID-19 from the United States, Italy and Spain.

In germline, CDR1 is MDHEN, CDR2 SYDVKM. V was clipped by 5 bases and J by 5 bases, with 12 bases between them. The CDR3 length is 14 residues. Clones were read by immunoSEQ multiplex PCR, and TCRdb kept only the in-frame ones, dropping some. Of 60,000 to 70,000 clones in the sample, around 88% were seen once. This clone was recorded at least ten times. This receptor was identified in a man in his forties with COVID-19, enrolled during active disease. The V call is TRBV28, the J call TRBJ1-4; no definite D call. The sample was peripheral blood. CDR3 DNA: TGTGCCAGCAGTCAAACACCATGGAATGAAAAACTGTTTTTT. This translates into CASSQTPWNEKLFF.